The 27 T cell receptor beta chains presented below share a single source sample, sequenced in a study of OX40 agonist ivuxolimab in advanced cancers. The table came from immunoSEQ multiplex PCR; TCRdb's copy has only in-frame clones and leaves some out. This table has 82,000 or so clones, roughly 92% appearing once. The sample in question was CD4+ or CD8+ T cells sorted from blood, obtained in a trial of the OX40 agonist ivuxolimab. All receptors derive from an adult with an advanced solid tumor such as melanoma, head and neck, liver or kidney cancer.

J is TRBJ1-2 and V is TRBV30; no clear D. The CDR3 loop spans 15 amino acids. Trimming removed 2 bases from V and 5 bases from J, with 18 bases in between. CDR1 is GTSNPN, CDR2 SVGIG, per germline (reference sequence). The CDR3 protein is CAWSSGPDRWYGYTF. Written as DNA, the CDR3 is TGTGCCTGGAGTTCCGGACCGGACCGATGGTATGGCTACACCTTC.

This sequence joins TRBV11-2 and TRBJ1-2; no reliable D call. This CDR3 spans 14 amino acids. From germline, CDR1 is SGHAT and CDR2 FQNNGV. Trimming pared 0 bases from V and 7 bases from J, leaving 12 bases between. CDR3 sequence (DNA): TGTGCCAGCAGCTTAGAGCGGGTGGGCCTTGGCTACACCTTC. Protein product: CASSLERVGLGYTF.

The chain combines TRBV12-2 with TRBJ2-4. TRBV12-2 is designated a pseudogene. The CDR3 length is 18 residues. CDR3: CASRSVGGILIAKNIQYF. Written as DNA, the CDR3 is TGTGCAAGTCGCTCCGTGGGGGGCATACTAATAGCCAAAAACATTCAGTACTTC.

V usage is TRBV19 and J usage is TRBJ1-1; 9 bases line up with TRBD1. V trimming: 4 bases; J trimming: 7 bases; junction bases outside the gene matches: 7. CDR3 length: 14 amino acids. CDR1 is LNHDA and CDR2 is SQIVND in the germline V gene (reference sequence). The DNA for the CDR3 is TGTGCCAGTAGTAAACAGGGGGCTGGGAGTGAAGCTTTCTTT. Translating it yields CASSKQGAGSEAFF. Together with reference TRBV19 and TRBJ1-1, the CDR3 gives the full variable domain: DGGITQSPKYLFRKEGQNVTLSCEQNLNHDAMYWYRQDPGQGLRLIYYSQIVNDFQKGDIAEGYSVSREKKESFPLTVTSAQKNPTAFYLCASSKQGAGSEAFFGQGTRLTVV.

The CDR3 spells CASSSPVNIQYF. The CDR3 nucleotides are TGTGCCAGCAGTTCTCCGGTGAACATTCAGTACTTC. This chain joins TRBV6-5 and TRBJ2-4; D uncertain. The germline V and J ends were trimmed by 4 bases and 7 bases, with 8 bases remaining between them. This CDR3 is built from 12 residues. Germline V gene lookup returns CDR1 MNHEY and CDR2 SVGAGI.

This chain joins TRBV7-3 and TRBJ2-3, with 9 nucleotides matching TRBD2. Germline lookup yields CDR1 SGHTA and CDR2 FQGTGA. V lost 2 bases to trimming and J lost 4 bases; unmatched junction nucleotides: 4. The CDR3 runs 15 residues. Here the CDR3 DNA reads TGTGCCAGCAGCTTAGGCGGGGGGGCCTCAGATACGCAGTATTTT. Its translation is CASSLGGGASDTQYF. Full variable domain (outside the CDR3, taken from reference TRBV7-3 and TRBJ2-3): GAGVSQTPSNKVTEKGKYVELRCDPISGHTALYWYRQSLGQGPEFLIYFQGTGAADDSGLPNDRFFAVRPEGSVSTLKIQRTERGDSAVYLCASSLGGGASDTQYFGPGTRLTVL.

The V call is TRBV5-1, the J call TRBJ2-7, with D uncertain. There are 13 residues in the CDR3. V lost 0 bases and J 0 bases, leaving 4 bases between the germline ends. The germline V gene encodes CDR1 SGHRS and CDR2 YFSETQ. The CDR3 loop reads CASSLGSSYEQYF. Written as DNA, the CDR3 is TGCGCCAGCAGCTTGGGGAGCTCCTACGAGCAGTACTTC.

This rearrangement joins TRBV10-3 to TRBJ1-2; TRBD1 matches 8 bases. V shed 7 bases, J shed 4 bases, and the junction held 8 bases outside the gene matches. Per the germline V gene, CDR1 is ENHRY and CDR2 is SYGVKD. The CDR3 covers 14 residues. Here the CDR3 reads CAINRGQGSYGYTF. The DNA of the CDR3 is TGTGCCATCAATCGTGGACAGGGCAGCTATGGCTACACCTTC.

The V call is TRBV6-5, the J call TRBJ2-1; 12 nucleotides match TRBD2. Germline V gene data show CDR1 as MNHEY and CDR2 as SVGAGI. The CDR3 consists of 15 residues. Unmatched junction bases numbered 5, after V lost 5 bases and J lost 6 bases. CDR3 nucleotide sequence: TGTGCCAGCAGTCTAGCGGGGGGGACTTTCAATGAGCAGTTCTTC. It translates to CASSLAGGTFNEQFF.

The J gene is TRBJ1-5, the V gene TRBV19; the match to TRBD1 covers 8 bases. From germline, CDR1 is LNHDA and CDR2 SQIVND (reference sequence). The CDR3 is made up of 16 amino acids. V was pared by 5 bases and J by 3 bases, with 9 bases of the junction left unmatched. The CDR3 region is CASSLMSGQDNQPQHF. The CDR3 DNA sequence: TGTGCCAGTAGTCTAATGTCGGGACAGGACAATCAGCCCCAGCATTTT. The full variable domain, in which reference TRBV19 and TRBJ1-5 provide the parts outside the CDR3, is DGGITQSPKYLFRKEGQNVTLSCEQNLNHDAMYWYRQDPGQGLRLIYYSQIVNDFQKGDIAEGYSVSREKKESFPLTVTSAQKNPTAFYLCASSLMSGQDNQPQHFGDGTRLSIL.

CDR3 sequence reads: CASSGGNYGYTF. As DNA, the CDR3 is TGCGCCAGCAGTGGGGGGAACTATGGCTACACCTTC. The chain combines TRBV10-2 with TRBJ1-2; tentative D call: TRBD1 (5 bases). CDR1 WSHSY and CDR2 SAAADI come from the germline V gene. V lost 4 bases and J 2 bases, leaving 5 bases between the germline ends. The CDR3 runs to 12 residues.

This chain uses TRBV6-5 with TRBJ2-2; D not certain. Deletions cut 6 bases from V and 0 bases from J, with 8 bases between. The CDR3 runs to 14 residues. In germline, CDR1 is MNHEY, CDR2 SVGAGI. The CDR3 spells CASRKPPNTGELFF. CDR3 nucleotide sequence: TGTGCCAGCAGAAAACCCCCGAACACCGGGGAGCTGTTTTTT.

The chain links TRBV6-6 to TRBJ1-4; no clear D gene. V lost 2 bases, J lost 5 bases, and 6 bases lay in between. The germline V gene has CDR1 MNHNY and CDR2 SVGAGI (reference sequence). The CDR3 sequence is 13 residues long. CDR3 in amino acids: CASSYAGNEKLFF. In DNA form, the CDR3 reads TGTGCCAGCAGTTACGCGGGGAATGAAAAACTGTTTTTT.

This chain uses TRBV6-6 with TRBJ2-7, with TRBD1 matching 9 bases. The CDR3 has 12 amino acids. Germline V gives CDR1 MNHNY, CDR2 SVGAGI (reference sequence). V trimming: 5 bases; J trimming: 6 bases; junction bases outside the gene matches: 2. In nucleotides, the CDR3 is TGTGCCAGCAGTACACAGGGGGCCGAGCAGTACTTC. Residues: CASSTQGAEQYF.

The genes are TRBV29-1 and TRBJ1-5; D is possibly TRBD1 (5 bases). The V end was cut by 0 bases, the J end by 11 bases, with 8 bases between. The germline V gene encodes CDR1 SQVTM and CDR2 ANQGSEA. CDR3 length: 11 residues. CDR3 region: CSVEDRGTQHF. The CDR3 bases are TGCAGCGTTGAAGATCGGGGCACCCAGCATTTT. The variable domain in full, with the rest retrieved from reference TRBV29-1 and TRBJ1-5, is SAVISQKPSRDICQRGTSLTIQCQVDSQVTMMFWYRQQPGQSLTLIATANQGSEATYESGFVIDKFPISRPNLTFSTLTVSNMSPEDSSIYLCSVEDRGTQHFGDGTRLSIL.

V is TRBV7-9 and J is TRBJ2-1; 7 bases are a match to TRBD1. V trimming: 5 bases; J trimming: 0 bases; junction bases outside the gene matches: 4. Per germline, CDR1 SEHNR and CDR2 FQNEAQ (reference sequence). The CDR3 sequence is 15 residues long. The CDR3 reads CASSGRTGSYNEQFF. As DNA, the CDR3 is TGTGCCAGCAGCGGACGGACAGGCTCCTACAATGAGCAGTTCTTC.

This chain links TRBV5-1 with TRBJ1-2; D perhaps matches TRBD1 (5 bases). The CDR3 runs 13 residues. Between the trimmed V and J ends, which lost 0 bases and 4 bases, there was a span of 7 bases. The V gene's germline CDR1 is SGHRS and CDR2 YFSETQ. CDR3 amino acids: CASSLEGIYGYTF. In DNA form, the CDR3 reads TGCGCCAGCAGCTTGGAGGGGATCTATGGCTACACCTTC.

The genes are TRBV11-2 and TRBJ2-3; D gene unclear. Germline loops: CDR1 SGHAT, CDR2 FQNNGV. V dropped 1 base and J dropped 1 base, with 9 bases sitting between them. This CDR3 comprises 15 residues. The DNA for the CDR3 is TGTGCCAGCAGCTTAGGGACCCCCGGCACAGATACGCAGTATTTT. Translated, it gives CASSLGTPGTDTQYF.

The genes are TRBV19 and TRBJ1-4; no definite D call. Germline values: CDR1 LNHDA, CDR2 SQIVND (reference sequence). V was cut by 0 bases and J by 0 bases, with 11 bases left in between. This CDR3 is 17 amino acids long. DNA of the CDR3: TGTGCCAGTAGTATAGATGGAGGCGGCGCAACTAATGAAAAACTGTTTTTT. Its protein is CASSIDGGGATNEKLFF.

This chain joins TRBV30 and TRBJ2-5; weak D call: TRBD2 (5 bases). V lost 3 bases and J lost 5, with 22 bases in between. Germline CDR1 is GTSNPN and CDR2 is SVGIG (reference sequence). The CDR3 consists of 16 residues. This chain's CDR3 is CAWSPHPRGRGETQYF. The CDR3 nucleotides are TGTGCCTGGAGCCCTCACCCCCGAGGACGAGGGGAGACCCAGTACTTC.

The chain couples TRBV18 to TRBJ2-1, with 16 bases lining up with TRBD2. CDR3 size: 18 residues. Unmatched junction bases numbered 5, after V lost 6 bases and J lost 0 bases. Germline CDR1 is KGHSH and CDR2 is LQKENI. The CDR3, as DNA: TGTGCCAGCTCGTCGGGACTAGCGGGAGGGAGCTCCTACAATGAGCAGTTCTTC. Residues: CASSSGLAGGSSYNEQFF.

The V gene is TRBV30, the J gene TRBJ2-1; 8 nucleotides line up with TRBD2. The ends lost 8 bases at V and 1 base at J; junction bases unmatched: 10. Germline V gene data show CDR1 as GTSNPN and CDR2 as SVGIG (reference sequence). The CDR3 has 15 residues. The CDR3 DNA sequence: TGTGCCCGATCAAGCGGGAGTGGGTCCTACAATGAGCAGTTCTTC. As protein: CARSSGSGSYNEQFF.

CDR3 residues: CASSVGPPGTMNTEAFF. The CDR3 coding sequence is TGTGCCAGCAGCGTAGGCCCCCCAGGGACCATGAACACTGAAGCTTTCTTT. The chain combines TRBV9 with TRBJ1-1, with a weak D call TRBD1 (5 bases). Trimming removed 0 bases from V and 0 bases from J, with 15 bases in between. The germline V gene encodes CDR1 SGDLS and CDR2 YYNGEE. This CDR3 is built from 17 residues.

This clone was detected only a few times. This chain connects TRBV18 to TRBJ2-5, with TRBD1 identical over 9 bases. Germline V gives CDR1 KGHSH, CDR2 LQKENI. The CDR3 loop spans 16 amino acids. The V segment lost 4 bases and the J segment 5 bases; nucleotides outside the gene matches: 11. The CDR3 here is CASSRDTGGFEETQYF. Written as DNA, the CDR3 is TGTGCCAGCTCACGGGATACAGGGGGCTTCGAGGAGACCCAGTACTTC.

This rearrangement joins TRBV19 to TRBJ1-6, with D hard to call. Trimming pared 9 bases from V and 3 bases from J, leaving 9 bases between. CDR1 and CDR2 (germline): LNHDA, SQIVND (reference sequence). This CDR3 contains 13 residues. CDR3 coding DNA: TGTGCCAGCCGGGATATCTATAATTCACCCCTCCACTTT. Its protein is CASRDIYNSPLHF.

This rearrangement joins TRBV6-1 to TRBJ1-1, with TRBD1 matching 12 bases. The germline gives CDR1 MNHNS, CDR2 SASEGT. The V segment lost 5 bases and the J segment 5 bases; nucleotides outside the gene matches: 6. The CDR3 extends over 15 amino acids. This chain's CDR3 is CASSPGTGGGTEAFF. CDR3 sequence (DNA): TGTGCCAGCAGTCCTGGGACAGGGGGCGGAACTGAAGCTTTCTTT.

This clone was counted once. The rearrangement uses TRBV10-1 and TRBJ2-3; D not resolved. Germline V gives CDR1 WNHNN, CDR2 SYGVQD (reference sequence). The CDR3 is made up of 13 amino acids. Trimming pared 7 bases from V and 4 bases from J, leaving 12 bases between. The CDR3 region has the DNA TGCGCCAGCAACTTACGGGCCGCAGATACGCAGTATTTT. Translated, it gives CASNLRAADTQYF.